These 22 T cell receptor beta chains were all obtained from the same sample, sequenced in a study of cytomegalovirus exposure and HLA in healthy donors. The PCR had 60 Vbeta and 13 Jbeta primers. This table comes from immunoSEQ multiplex PCR, and its TCRdb copy is limited to in-frame clones, with some not included. The table has 49,000 or so clones, over 75% seen once. Material for sequencing was PBMCs. The source of these receptors is a boy under 18 in good health and CMV-seropositive.

The chain links TRBV23-1 to TRBJ2-2, with a weak D call TRBD2 (6 bases). TRBV23-1 is an ORF; its function is uncertain. This CDR3 has 12 residues. V lost 11 bases, J lost 4 bases, and 11 bases lay in between. The CDR3, as DNA: TGCGCCGTCCTGGGGGGCACCGGGGAGCTGTTTTTT. Amino acids: CAVLGGTGELFF.

This sequence joins TRBV5-6 and TRBJ2-5, with 13 nucleotides matching TRBD2. This CDR3 spans 13 amino acids. The germline V gene has CDR1 SGHDT and CDR2 YYEEEE. Unmatched junction bases numbered 5, after V lost 4 bases and J lost 11 bases. CDR3 region: CASSGLAGDEQYF. CDR3 bases: TGTGCCAGCAGCGGACTAGCGGGGGATGAGCAGTACTTC.

The J gene is TRBJ2-5, the V gene TRBV13, with a possible D match to TRBD1 (6 bases). The CDR3 covers 15 residues. Trimming took 5 bases from V and 3 from J, leaving 16 bases between them. Germline V gene data show CDR1 as PRHDT and CDR2 as FYEKMQ (reference sequence). CDR3 amino acids: CASSRADRDKETQYF. As DNA, the CDR3 is TGTGCCAGCAGCCGAGCGGACCGGGACAAAGAGACCCAGTACTTC. Complete variable domain (other parts from reference TRBV13 and TRBJ2-5): AAGVIQSPRHLIKEKRETATLKCYPIPRHDTVYWYQQGPGQDPQFLISFYEKMQSDKGSIPDRFSAQQFSDYHSELNMSSLELGDSALYFCASSRADRDKETQYFGPGTRLLVL.

V gene TRBV5-6 combines with J gene TRBJ1-4; maybe TRBD1 (6 bases). The CDR3 contains 18 residues. Germline V lookup: CDR1 SGHDT, CDR2 YYEEEE. Deletions cut 3 bases from V and 2 bases from J, with 20 bases between. In nucleotides, the CDR3 is TGTGCCAGCAGCTCCCCGGGGAGGGGGTATTCGACTAATGAAAAACTGTTTTTT. Translated: CASSSPGRGYSTNEKLFF.

V gene TRBV5-1 combines with J gene TRBJ2-7; D may be TRBD1 (5 bases). With 0 bases removed from V and 4 bases from J, the gap between germline ends came to 14 bases. Germline CDR1 and CDR2: SGHRS and YFSETQ. The CDR3 loop spans 15 amino acids. CDR3 nucleotide sequence: TGCGCCAGCAGCTTGGTTTCAGGGCTTTCTTACGAGCAGTACTTC. This codes for CASSLVSGLSYEQYF.

The chain couples TRBV5-1 to TRBJ2-2; a possible D gene is TRBD2 (6 bases). Germline CDR1 SGHRS, CDR2 YFSETQ. This CDR3 has 18 amino acids. V was clipped by 3 bases and J by 0 bases, with 18 bases between them. The CDR3 DNA is TGCGCCAGCAGCTCCCTATTCGGGACTCGCACGAACACCGGGGAGCTGTTTTTT. Translated: CASSSLFGTRTNTGELFF.

CDR3 residues: CASSPSSGGRETQYF. As DNA, the CDR3 is TGTGCCAGCAGCCCATCCTCGGGAGGGAGAGAGACCCAGTACTTC. This rearrangement joins TRBV7-3 to TRBJ2-5; TRBD2 aligns across 8 bases. The CDR3 consists of 15 residues. CDR1 is SGHTA, CDR2 FQGTGA, per germline. The junction had 9 bases not matched to a gene; V was cut back by 5 bases and J by 4 bases.

The rearrangement uses TRBV9 and TRBJ2-1; D unclear. The CDR3 length is 15 residues. V was shortened by 0 bases and J by 4 bases, with 11 bases between the two germline ends. Per germline, CDR1 SGDLS and CDR2 YYNGEE. Here the CDR3 DNA reads TGTGCCAGCAGCGTAGAAGGTCAACTATACAATGAGCAGTTCTTC. Its translation: CASSVEGQLYNEQFF.

With regard to this clone: The sample has other DNA sequences that encode this CDR3 too. This chain joins TRBV12-5 and TRBJ2-6; 9 bases map to TRBD2. This CDR3 region has 20 residues. Germline V gene data show CDR1 as LGHNT and CDR2 as FRNRAP. V was clipped by 3 bases and J by 5 bases; unmatched bases: 17. For the CDR3, the DNA is TGTGCTAGTGGTTTTTTAGCGGGGGATTCCGTCCTGGGTCGGGCCAACGTCCTGACTTTC. Translated: CASGFLAGDSVLGRANVLTF.

In its sample, this clone was seen a few times. The genes are TRBV10-2 and TRBJ1-1, with 8 bases identical to TRBD1. V trimming: 7 bases; J trimming: 7 bases; junction bases outside the gene matches: 8. Germline-derived CDR1 and CDR2 are WSHSY and SAAADI. The CDR3 is made up of 13 amino acids. The CDR3 DNA reads TGCGCCAGCACGACAGGGGCAGCCCGTGAAGCTTTCTTT. Its translation is CASTTGAAREAFF.

The chain links TRBV5-6 to TRBJ2-7; no reliable D call. V was trimmed by 2 bases and J by 0 bases, leaving 9 bases between them. CDR1 is SGHDT and CDR2 is YYEEEE in the germline V gene. CDR3 size: 14 residues. CDR3 region: CASSLGYSSYEQYF. The CDR3 nucleotides read TGTGCCAGCAGCTTAGGATACAGCTCCTACGAGCAGTACTTC.

The chain employs TRBV11-2 and TRBJ1-6; TRBD1 agrees at 10 bases. CDR1 is SGHAT, CDR2 FQNNGV, per germline. The CDR3 covers 18 residues. Trimming removed 5 bases from V and 5 bases from J; junction bases left unmatched: 12. CDR3: CASSPHIRTGGDNSPLHF. CDR3 coding DNA: TGTGCCAGCAGCCCTCATATCCGGACAGGGGGAGATAATTCACCCCTCCACTTT.

J is TRBJ2-7 and V is TRBV6-5; 7 nucleotides line up with TRBD1. The ends lost 4 bases at V and 6 bases at J; junction bases unmatched: 9. CDR3 size: 14 residues. CDR1 is MNHEY and CDR2 is SVGAGI in the germline V gene. The CDR3 spells CASSSGQPSTEQYF. CDR3 nucleotides: TGTGCCAGCAGTTCGGGACAGCCCTCTACCGAGCAGTACTTC.

V usage is TRBV25-1 and J usage is TRBJ2-3; D gene unclear. CDR3 size: 14 residues. With 4 bases removed from V and 2 bases from J, the gap between germline ends came to 10 bases. Germline V CDR1 and CDR2: MGHDK, SYGVNS. This CDR3 is CASSGGKPTDTQYF. Written as DNA, the CDR3 is TGTGCCAGCAGTGGCGGAAAACCCACAGATACGCAGTATTTT.

CDR3 nucleotide sequence: TGTGCCATCAGCTCCGGGACTAGCGGGGGGGCGTACAATGAGCAGTTCTTC. As protein: CAISSGTSGGAYNEQFF. The genes are TRBV10-3 and TRBJ2-1, with 16 bases lining up with TRBD2. V was pared by 6 bases and J by 4 bases, with 6 bases of the junction left unmatched. Germline V gene data show CDR1 as ENHRY and CDR2 as SYGVKD. This CDR3 has 17 residues.

The rearrangement links TRBV19 to TRBJ1-1; D is unclear. CDR3 length: 12 residues. Germline V CDR1 and CDR2: LNHDA, SQIVND (reference sequence). V lost 2 bases and J 11 bases, leaving 12 bases between the germline ends. CDR3 sequence (DNA): TGTGCCAGTAGTATACCTCCGTTTATGGCTTTCTTT. The encoded protein is CASSIPPFMAFF.

This chain joins TRBV6-5 and TRBJ2-7; D may be TRBD2 (5 bases). In germline, CDR1 is MNHEY, CDR2 SVGAGI. This CDR3 is 13 amino acids long. Between the trimmed V and J ends, which lost 3 bases and 3 bases, there was a span of 9 bases. CDR3 bases: TGTGCCAGCAGTTATTCCCGGGGCTACGAGCAGTACTTC. It encodes CASSYSRGYEQYF.

This clone has just one count. The chain carries TRBV4-1 and TRBJ2-7; D possibly uses TRBD1 or TRBD2 (5 bases each). The CDR3 covers 13 residues. V was shortened by 8 bases and J by 2 bases, with 13 bases between the two germline ends. Germline assignment: CDR1 MGHRA and CDR2 YSYEKL. CDR3 sequence (DNA): TGCGCCAGCGGTCAAGGGGAGACCTACGAGCAGTACTTC. As protein: CASGQGETYEQYF.

This clone is a singleton in its sample. The genes are TRBV5-5 and TRBJ1-1, with 8 bases matching TRBD1. In germline, CDR1 is SGHKS, CDR2 YYEKEE (reference sequence). The CDR3 is 15 residues long. V gave up 3 bases and J gave up 5 bases; unmatched junction bases: 9. Here the CDR3 reads CASSSEGQVGTEAFF. The DNA of the CDR3 is TGTGCCAGCAGCTCAGAGGGACAGGTCGGGACTGAAGCTTTCTTT.

This chain uses TRBV19 with TRBJ2-7, with D tentatively TRBD1 (6 bases). V lost 9 bases and J 5 bases, leaving 23 bases between the germline ends. The length of the CDR3 is 15 residues. CDR1 and CDR2 (germline): LNHDA, SQIVND (reference sequence). For the CDR3, the DNA is TGTGCCAGCCCCGGTCTAACAGGGAGAGGAGACGAGCAGTACTTC. Protein sequence: CASPGLTGRGDEQYF. Full variable domain (remainder filled in from reference TRBV19 and TRBJ2-7): DGGITQSPKYLFRKEGQNVTLSCEQNLNHDAMYWYRQDPGQGLRLIYYSQIVNDFQKGDIAEGYSVSREKKESFPLTVTSAQKNPTAFYLCASPGLTGRGDEQYFGPGTRLTVT.

This sequence joins TRBV19 and TRBJ2-7; 7 bases line up with TRBD1. Germline V gene lookup returns CDR1 LNHDA and CDR2 SQIVND (reference sequence). V trimming: 6 bases; J trimming: 3 bases; junction bases outside the gene matches: 11. The CDR3 length is 15 residues. The CDR3 sequence is CASSVSGTDDYEQYF. The DNA for the CDR3 is TGTGCCAGTAGCGTCTCCGGGACAGACGACTACGAGCAGTACTTC.

Turning to this clone: One junction end disagrees with the germline gene, perhaps due to a read error. The chain couples TRBV20-1 to TRBJ1-1; 7 bases are shared with TRBD1. From germline, CDR1 is DFQATT and CDR2 SNEGSKA (reference sequence). The CDR3 length is 11 residues. The CDR3 nucleotides are TGCAGTGCTCGACAGGGCGCTGAAGCTTCCTTT. Its translation: CSARQGAEASF.